In its sample, the clone carrying this T cell receptor beta chain was seen many times. CDR1 MNHNS and CDR2 SASEGT come from the germline V gene. V shed 6 bases and J shed 7 bases, with 13 bases lying between them. The CDR3 runs to 14 residues. Researchers made TCR beta libraries by using iRepertoire HTBI primers and running Arm-PCR on CDR3 regions. TCRdb ran MiXCR on the multiplex PCR reads and lists one entry per CDR3 protein. The sample lists under 500,000 distinct CDR3 sequences, roughly 20% seen once, with 7% to 9.5% in the top ten. Regarding time point: persistent/refractory GD, antithyroid drugs over 5 years with positive TRAb. Extracted RNA from PBMCs served as the source of the TCR library. The data are from a study of regulatory T cells in long-lasting Graves disease.

This clonotype originated in a female donor with Graves disease. The chain combines TRBV6-1 with TRBJ1-6; a weak D match, TRBD1 (6 bases). The sequenced sample was peripheral blood mononuclear cells (PBMCs), obtained when the disease was refractory, from a patient treated with antithyroid drugs. This chain's CDR3 is CASRPQGRNSPLHF. Here the CDR3 DNA reads TGTGCCAGCAGGCCTCAGGGGCGGAATTCACCCCTCCACTTT.